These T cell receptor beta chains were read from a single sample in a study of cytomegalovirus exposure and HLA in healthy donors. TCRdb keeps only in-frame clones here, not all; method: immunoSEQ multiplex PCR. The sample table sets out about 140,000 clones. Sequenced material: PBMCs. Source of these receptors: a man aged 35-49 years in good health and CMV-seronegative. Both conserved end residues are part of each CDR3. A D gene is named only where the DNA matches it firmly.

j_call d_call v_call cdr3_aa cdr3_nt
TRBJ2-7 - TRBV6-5 CASSYTGRGLDEQYF TGTGCCAGCAGTTACACAGGGAGGGGTTTAGACGAGCAGTACTTC
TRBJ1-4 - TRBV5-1 CASAGDKREKLFF TGCGCCAGCGCAGGGGACAAAAGAGAAAAACTGTTTTTT
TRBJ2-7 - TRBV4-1 CASSLGRDYEQYF TGCGCCAGCAGCTTGGGCAGGGACTACGAGCAGTACTTC
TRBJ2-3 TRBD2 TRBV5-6 CASSLLAGGPDTQYF TGTGCCAGCAGCTTGCTAGCGGGGGGCCCAGATACGCAGTATTTT
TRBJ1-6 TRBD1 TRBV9 CASSTTGAYNSPLHF TGTGCCAGCAGCACAACAGGGGCCTATAATTCACCCCTCCACTTT
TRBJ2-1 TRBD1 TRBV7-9 CASSPPTRGTGMNEQFF TGTGCCAGCAGCCCACCCACGAGGGGGACAGGGATGAATGAGCAGTTCTTC
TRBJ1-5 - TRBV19 CASSIRGGSYSNQPQHF TGTGCCAGTAGTATACGGGGAGGGAGTTATAGCAATCAGCCCCAGCATTTT
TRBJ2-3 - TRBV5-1 CASRVSAADTQYF TGCGCCAGCCGGGTGAGCGCGGCAGATACGCAGTATTTT
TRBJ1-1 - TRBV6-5 CASSSDRFNTEAFF TGTGCCAGCAGCTCTGACAGGTTTAACACTGAAGCTTTCTTT
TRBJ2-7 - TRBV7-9 CASSTGGSSYEQYF TGTGCCAGCAGCACGGGGGGCAGCTCCTACGAGCAGTACTTC
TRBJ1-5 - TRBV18 CASSGGGEQPQHF TGTGCCAGCTCCGGGGGAGGGGAACAGCCCCAGCATTTT
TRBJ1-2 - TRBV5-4 CASSLDRESYGYTF TGTGCCAGCAGCTTGGACAGGGAGTCATATGGCTACACCTTC
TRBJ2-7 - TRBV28 CASTLRTGLISGALSVTYEQYF TGTGCCAGCACCCTTAGGACGGGGCTTATTAGCGGAGCCCTATCCGTTACTTACGAGCAGTACTTC
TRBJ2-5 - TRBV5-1 CASSSPGTRETQYF TGCGCCAGCAGCTCGCCCGGGACAAGGGAGACCCAGTACTTC
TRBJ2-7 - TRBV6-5 CASRNKIYEQYF TGTGCCAGCAGAAACAAGATCTACGAGCAGTACTTC
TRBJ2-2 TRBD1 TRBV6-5 CASRTRQGTTGELFF TGTGCCAGCAGAACCCGACAGGGGACCACCGGGGAGCTGTTTTTT
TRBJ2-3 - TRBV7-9 CASSDRGGADTQYF TGTGCCAGCAGCGACCGGGGTGGGGCAGATACGCAGTATTTT
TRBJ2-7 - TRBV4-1 CASSQVQLPYEQYF TGCGCCAGCAGCCAAGTACAGCTGCCCTACGAGCAGTACTTC
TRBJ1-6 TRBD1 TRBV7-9 CASSPGQGAYNSPLHF TGTGCCAGCAGCCCGGGACAGGGGGCGTATAATTCACCCCTCCACTTT
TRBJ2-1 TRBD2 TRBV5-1 CASSVNAGTSGRNEQFF TGCGCCAGCAGCGTAAACGCCGGGACTAGCGGGCGCAATGAGCAGTTCTTC
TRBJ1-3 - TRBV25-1 CASRSQGENRNTIYF TGTGCCAGCAGGTCACAGGGAGAGAATCGAAACACCATATATTTT
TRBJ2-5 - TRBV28 CASSQANLSKTQYF TGTGCCAGCAGTCAAGCAAATCTCTCCAAGACCCAGTACTTC
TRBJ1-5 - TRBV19 CASSIDASRGAYSNQPQHF TGTGCCAGTAGTATAGATGCTTCCAGGGGAGCCTATAGCAATCAGCCCCAGCATTTT
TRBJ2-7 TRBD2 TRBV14 CASSPLAGGGLGTYEQYF TGTGCCAGCAGCCCGCTGGCGGGGGGAGGCCTTGGTACGTACGAGCAGTACTTC
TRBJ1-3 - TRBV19 CASSALAEAVGNTIYF TGTGCCAGTAGTGCCCTAGCTGAGGCAGTGGGAAACACCATATATTTT
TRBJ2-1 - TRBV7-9 CASSFNVGEQFF TGTGCCAGCAGTTTCAATGTCGGTGAGCAGTTCTTC
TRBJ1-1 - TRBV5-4 CASSSGILNTEAFF TGTGCCAGCAGCTCAGGAATATTGAACACTGAAGCTTTCTTT
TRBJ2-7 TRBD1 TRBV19 CASKSPGQGAYEQYF TGTGCCAGTAAATCCCCGGGACAGGGTGCTTACGAGCAGTACTTC
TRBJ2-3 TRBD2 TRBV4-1 CASSQDWTSGGGRTDTQYF TGCGCCAGCAGCCAAGATTGGACTAGCGGCGGGGGGCGCACAGATACGCAGTATTTT
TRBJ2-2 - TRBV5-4 CASSLAALTGELFF TGTGCCAGCAGCTTGGCCGCACTAACCGGGGAGCTGTTTTTT
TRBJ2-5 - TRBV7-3 CASSFSPQETQYF TGTGCCAGCAGCTTCTCTCCCCAAGAGACCCAGTACTTC
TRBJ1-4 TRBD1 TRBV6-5 CASSRQGTNEKLFF TGTGCCAGCAGTCGACAGGGGACTAATGAAAAACTGTTTTTT
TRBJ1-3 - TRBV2 CASSDAQGPSGNTIYF TGTGCCAGCAGTGATGCCCAGGGCCCCTCTGGAAACACCATATATTTT
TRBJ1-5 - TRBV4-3 CASSQDAGRHQPQHF TGCGCCAGCAGCCAAGATGCGGGGAGACATCAGCCCCAGCATTTT
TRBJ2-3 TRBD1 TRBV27 CASSFGTGTRNTQYF TGTGCCAGCAGTTTCGGGACAGGGACACGAAATACGCAGTATTTT
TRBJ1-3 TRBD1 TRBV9 CASSVASQGGSGNTIYF TGTGCCAGCAGCGTAGCTTCACAGGGGGGTTCTGGAAACACCATATATTTT
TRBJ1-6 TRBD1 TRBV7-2 CASSLGGQGWNSPLHF TGTGCCAGCAGCTTAGGCGGACAGGGGTGGAATTCACCCCTCCACTTT
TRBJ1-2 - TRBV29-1 CSVEGVRDFGYTF TGCAGCGTTGAAGGGGTCAGGGACTTTGGCTACACCTTC
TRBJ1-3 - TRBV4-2 CASSQDRVSGNTIYF TGTGCCAGCAGCCAAGATCGGGTGTCTGGAAACACCATATATTTT
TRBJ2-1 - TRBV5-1 CASSFYLYNEQFF TGCGCCAGCAGCTTCTACCTTTACAATGAGCAGTTCTTC
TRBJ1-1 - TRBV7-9 CASSPASTGWAFF TGTGCCAGCAGCCCCGCGTCCACAGGTTGGGCTTTCTTT
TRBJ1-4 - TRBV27 CASSLSAGVNEKLFF TGTGCCAGCAGTTTATCAGCGGGGGTTAATGAAAAACTGTTTTTT
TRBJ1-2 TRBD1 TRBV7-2 CASSTNTGVGYTF TGTGCCAGCAGCACCAATACAGGGGTGGGCTACACCTTC
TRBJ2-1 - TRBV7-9 CASSPPGGRNEQFF TGTGCCAGCAGCCCGCCCGGGGGTCGCAATGAGCAGTTCTTC
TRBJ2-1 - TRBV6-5 CASSFTRGAALNEQFF TGTGCCAGCAGTTTCACTCGGGGGGCCGCTCTCAATGAGCAGTTCTTC
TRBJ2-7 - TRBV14 CASGFGVEQYF TGTGCCAGCGGGTTTGGAGTAGAGCAGTACTTC
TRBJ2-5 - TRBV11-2 CASSPRFPETQYF TGTGCCAGCAGCCCTAGGTTTCCGGAGACCCAGTACTTC
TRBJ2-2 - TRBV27 CASRSDRVVTGELFF TGTGCCAGCAGGAGCGACAGAGTAGTGACCGGGGAGCTGTTTTTT
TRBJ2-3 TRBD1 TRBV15 CATRLPGQGTDTQYF TGTGCCACCAGGCTACCGGGACAGGGGACAGATACGCAGTATTTT
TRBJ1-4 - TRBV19 CASRSRSVATNEKLFF TGTGCCAGTAGGAGTCGGTCCGTAGCAACTAATGAAAAACTGTTTTTT
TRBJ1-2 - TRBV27 CASSLSNGGGTGYTF TGTGCCAGCAGTTTATCTAACGGGGGGGGGACTGGCTACACCTTC
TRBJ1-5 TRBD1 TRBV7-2 CASSPMDRFNQPQHF TGTGCCAGCAGCCCCATGGACAGGTTCAATCAGCCCCAGCATTTT
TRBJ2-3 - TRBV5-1 CASRPGGGGSDTQYF TGCGCCAGCAGACCAGGAGGGGGGGGGTCGGATACGCAGTATTTT
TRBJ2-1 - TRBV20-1 CSAGQYNEQFF TGCAGTGCAGGACAGTACAATGAGCAGTTCTTC